These 11 T cell receptor beta chains were sequenced from one sample in a study of response to subunit inactivated influenza vaccine. Using its own MiXCR run on the RT-PCR reads, TCRdb lists one record per CDR3 protein. The sample includes around 470,000 distinct CDR3 sequences, approximately 6.9% of them seen just once. Sample: PBMCs from blood, taken around 25 months after vaccination. All receptors derive from a man between 50 and 70 years old who received an inactivated influenza vaccine.

The chain couples TRBV30 to TRBJ2-7; D unresolved. The CDR3 loop spans 13 amino acids. V shed 0 bases and J shed 6 bases, with 12 bases lying between them. Germline values: CDR1 GTSNPN, CDR2 SVGIG (reference sequence). The CDR3: CAWSVGTPGEQYF. DNA for the CDR3: TGTGCCTGGAGTGTAGGTACACCTGGCGAGCAGTACTTC.

The chain links TRBV12-3 or TRBV12-4 to TRBJ1-3, with D perhaps matching TRBD1 (5 bases). V lost 6 bases, J lost 0 bases, and 12 bases lay in between. The CDR3 runs to 15 residues. CDR3 in amino acids: CASSRDSHSGNTIYF. The CDR3 DNA reads TGTGCCAGCAGCCGCGACAGCCACTCTGGAAACACCATATATTTT.

The chain employs TRBV5-1 and TRBJ2-7; D possibly corresponds to TRBD1 (5 bases). V lost 4 bases and J lost 5, with 13 bases in between. This CDR3 has 13 residues. CDR1 is SGHRS and CDR2 is YFSETQ in the germline V gene. The CDR3 coding sequence is TGCGCCAGCAGCGGTCAGGGTATAAACGAGCAGTACTTC. Translation: CASSGQGINEQYF.

This clonotype has a handful of counts. V gene TRBV28 combines with J gene TRBJ2-7; D possibly uses TRBD1 or TRBD2 (7 bases each). V gave up 6 bases and J gave up 0 bases, with 12 bases separating them. This CDR3 comprises 14 residues. Germline V gene data show CDR1 as MDHEN and CDR2 as SYDVKM. The CDR3 loop is CASSRGRVSYEQYF. CDR3 DNA: TGTGCCAGCAGCAGGGGGAGGGTCTCCTACGAGCAGTACTTC.

This clonotype has at least ten counts. This chain links TRBV10-1 with TRBJ2-2; no firm D call. V dropped 0 bases and J dropped 3 bases, with 2 bases sitting between them. The germline CDR1 and CDR2 sequences are WNHNN and SYGVQD (reference sequence). This CDR3 comprises 13 residues. The CDR3, as DNA: TGCGCCAGCAGTGAGTCCTACACCGGGGAGCTGTTTTTT. Encoded protein: CASSESYTGELFF.

The chain has TRBV5-1 and TRBJ2-3; D is possibly TRBD2 (5 bases). Deletions cut 0 bases from V and 3 bases from J, with 11 bases between. The germline V gene encodes CDR1 SGHRS and CDR2 YFSETQ. The CDR3 is 15 amino acids. Here the CDR3 reads CASSLVRSGTDTQYF. CDR3 coding DNA: TGCGCCAGCAGCTTGGTCAGGTCGGGGACAGATACGCAGTATTTT. Full variable domain (missing parts from reference TRBV5-1 and TRBJ2-3): KAGVTQTPRYLIKTRGQQVTLSCSPISGHRSVSWYQQTPGQGLQFLFEYFSETQRNKGNFPGRFSGRQFSNSRSEMNVSTLELGDSALYLCASSLVRSGTDTQYFGPGTRLTVL.

This clonotype was observed a few times. V usage is TRBV27 and J usage is TRBJ2-3; 7 nucleotides match TRBD2. The CDR3 runs to 17 residues. V dropped 5 bases and J dropped 0; count of bases not matched to a gene: 11. The V gene's germline CDR1 is MNHEY and CDR2 SMNVEV (reference sequence). This chain's CDR3 is CASSPWRGKASTDTQYF. The CDR3 DNA sequence: TGTGCCAGCAGTCCCTGGCGGGGGAAGGCTAGCACAGATACGCAGTATTTT.

This clonotype appeared many times. The gene calls are TRBV21-1 and TRBJ1-2. TRBV21-1 corresponds to a pseudogene. CDR3 length equals 15 residues. The CDR3 reads CASSKALRFFYGYTF. The CDR3 coding sequence is TGTGCCAGCAGCAAAGCGCTCCGATTCTTCTATGGCTACACCTTC.

This clonotype was detected many times. This chain joins TRBV2 and TRBJ2-7; 7 bases line up with TRBD2. This CDR3 has 13 residues. Per germline, CDR1 SNHLY and CDR2 FYNNEI. The V segment lost 8 bases and the J segment 3 bases; nucleotides outside the gene matches: 7. CDR3 loop: CASSKGTNYEQYF. Here the CDR3 DNA reads TGTGCCAGCTCTAAGGGGACTAACTACGAGCAGTACTTC.

The sample holds many counts of this clonotype. This rearrangement joins TRBV5-6 to TRBJ1-2; D call uncertain. The germline V gene encodes CDR1 SGHDT and CDR2 YYEEEE. V was shortened by 4 bases and J by 4 bases, with 23 bases between the two germline ends. The CDR3 is 17 residues long. The CDR3 loop is CASSSKTPKILFYGYTF. Written as DNA, the CDR3 is TGTGCCAGCAGCAGTAAGACTCCCAAGATATTATTCTATGGCTACACCTTC.

V and J are TRBV25-1 and TRBJ2-7, with TRBD2 identical over 10 bases. The length of the CDR3 is 12 residues. Trimming removed 10 bases from V and 11 bases from J; junction bases left unmatched: 11. Germline V CDR1 and CDR2: MGHDK, SYGVNS. CDR3 DNA sequence: TGTGCCACTTCTCCGGGACTAGCGATAGAGTACTTC. Residues: CATSPGLAIEYF.